This TCR beta chain was documented in a study of blood T cell repertoires in COVID-19. Background on the study: Acute and convalescent COVID-19 samples came from the United States, Italy and Spain. Sources were T cells, B-cell-depleted T cells, or PBMCs; the material itself was cDNA or gDNA.

Deletions cut 10 bases from V and 2 bases from J, with 11 bases between. CDR1 and CDR2 from the germline V gene are WNHNN and SYGVQD (reference sequence). The CDR3 is 12 residues long. Those enrolled in Seattle joined during active infection and were followed longitudinally afterward. Authors' methods: Estimation of nucleated cell counts was performed using reference gene primer amplification. Sequencing was performed with immunoSEQ multiplex PCR; in TCRdb, only in-frame clones are kept and a portion is missing. V and J calls plus clone size are reproduced from that table; the DNA served to infer D and trimming. The sample holds about 350,000 clones; around 87% are singletons and the top ten take about 6.9%.

This clonotype was obtained from a woman aged 45-59 years with COVID-19, enrolled during active disease. The rearrangement links TRBV10-1 to TRBJ1-1; D possibly corresponds to TRBD1 (6 bases). The sequenced material came from peripheral blood. The CDR3 region is CATEGGNTEAFF. The CDR3 DNA follows: TGCGCCACCGAAGGGGGTAACACTGAAGCTTTCTTT.